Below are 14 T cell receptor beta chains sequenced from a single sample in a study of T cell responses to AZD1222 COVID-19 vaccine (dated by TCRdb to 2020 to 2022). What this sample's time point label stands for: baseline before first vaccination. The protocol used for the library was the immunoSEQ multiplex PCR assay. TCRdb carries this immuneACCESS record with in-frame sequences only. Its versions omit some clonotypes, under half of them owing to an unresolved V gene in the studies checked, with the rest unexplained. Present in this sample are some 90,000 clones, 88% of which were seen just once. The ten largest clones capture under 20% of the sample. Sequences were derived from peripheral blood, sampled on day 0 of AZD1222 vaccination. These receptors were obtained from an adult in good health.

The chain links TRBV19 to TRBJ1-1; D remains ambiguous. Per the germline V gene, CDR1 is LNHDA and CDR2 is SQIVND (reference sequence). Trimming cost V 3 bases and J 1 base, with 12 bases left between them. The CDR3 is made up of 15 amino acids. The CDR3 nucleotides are TGTGCCAGTAGTATCTCCCCACTCACGAACACTGAAGCTTTCTTT. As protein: CASSISPLTNTEAFF.

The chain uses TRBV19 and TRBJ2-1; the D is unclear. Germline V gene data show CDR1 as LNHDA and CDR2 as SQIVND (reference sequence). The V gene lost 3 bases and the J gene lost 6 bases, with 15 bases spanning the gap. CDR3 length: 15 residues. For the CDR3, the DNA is TGTGCCAGTAGTATTATCCTAGTTCGGGCCAATGAGCAGTTCTTC. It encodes CASSIILVRANEQFF. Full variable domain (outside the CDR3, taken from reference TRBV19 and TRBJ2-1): DGGITQSPKYLFRKEGQNVTLSCEQNLNHDAMYWYRQDPGQGLRLIYYSQIVNDFQKGDIAEGYSVSREKKESFPLTVTSAQKNPTAFYLCASSIILVRANEQFFGPGTRLTVL.

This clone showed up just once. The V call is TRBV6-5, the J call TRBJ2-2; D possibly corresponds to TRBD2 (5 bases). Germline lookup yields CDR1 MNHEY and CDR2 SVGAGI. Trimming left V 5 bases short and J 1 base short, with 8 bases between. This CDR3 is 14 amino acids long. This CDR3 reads CASSRAVNTGELFF. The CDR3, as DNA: TGTGCCAGCAGTCGAGCGGTGAACACCGGGGAGCTGTTTTTT.

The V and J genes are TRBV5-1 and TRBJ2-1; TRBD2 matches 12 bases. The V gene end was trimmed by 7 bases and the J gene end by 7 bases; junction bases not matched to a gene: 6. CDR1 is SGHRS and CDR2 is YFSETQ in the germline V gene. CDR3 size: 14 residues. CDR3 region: CASRSGTSGNEQFF. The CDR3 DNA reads TGCGCCAGCCGCTCCGGGACTAGCGGGAATGAGCAGTTCTTC.

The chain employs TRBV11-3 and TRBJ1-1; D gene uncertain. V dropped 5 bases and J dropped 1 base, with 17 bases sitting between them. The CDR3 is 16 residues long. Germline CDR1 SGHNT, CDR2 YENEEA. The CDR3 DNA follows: TGTGCCAGCAGCACCCGGAGAGACGGGAGGAACACTGAAGCTTTCTTT. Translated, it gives CASSTRRDGRNTEAFF.

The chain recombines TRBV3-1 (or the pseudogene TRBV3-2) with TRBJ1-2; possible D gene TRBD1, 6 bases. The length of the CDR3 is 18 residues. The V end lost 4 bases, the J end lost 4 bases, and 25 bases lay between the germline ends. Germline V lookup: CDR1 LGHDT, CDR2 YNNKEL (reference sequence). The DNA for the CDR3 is TGTGCCAGCAGCCCGAGGGGGTCACTAACCCCCGGAGGCTATGGCTACACCTTC. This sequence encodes CASSPRGSLTPGGYGYTF.

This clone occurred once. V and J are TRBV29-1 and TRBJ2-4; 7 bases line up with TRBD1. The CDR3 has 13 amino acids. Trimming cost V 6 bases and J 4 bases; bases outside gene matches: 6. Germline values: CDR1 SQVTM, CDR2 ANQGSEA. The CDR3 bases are TGCAGCGTGCCGGGACAGCCGAAAAACATTCAGTACTTC. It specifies CSVPGQPKNIQYF.

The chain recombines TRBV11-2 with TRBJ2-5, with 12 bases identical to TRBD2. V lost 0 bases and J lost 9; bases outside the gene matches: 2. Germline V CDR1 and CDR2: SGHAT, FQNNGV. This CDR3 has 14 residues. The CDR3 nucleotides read TGTGCCAGCAGCTTAGAACCTAGCGGGAGGGCCCAGTACTTC. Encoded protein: CASSLEPSGRAQYF.

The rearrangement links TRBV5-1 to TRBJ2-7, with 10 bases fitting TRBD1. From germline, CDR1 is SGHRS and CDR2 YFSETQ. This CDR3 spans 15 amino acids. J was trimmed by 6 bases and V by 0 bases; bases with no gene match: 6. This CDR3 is CASSLAPGQGREQYF. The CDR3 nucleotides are TGCGCCAGCAGCTTGGCCCCGGGACAGGGGCGCGAGCAGTACTTC. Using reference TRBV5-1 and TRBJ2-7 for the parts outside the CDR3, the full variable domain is KAGVTQTPRYLIKTRGQQVTLSCSPISGHRSVSWYQQTPGQGLQFLFEYFSETQRNKGNFPGRFSGRQFSNSRSEMNVSTLELGDSALYLCASSLAPGQGREQYFGPGTRLTVT.

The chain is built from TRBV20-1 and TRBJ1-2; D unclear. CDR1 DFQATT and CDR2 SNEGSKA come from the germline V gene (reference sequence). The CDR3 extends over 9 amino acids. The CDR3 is CRADYGYTF. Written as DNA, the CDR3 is TGCAGGGCCGACTATGGCTACACCTTC.

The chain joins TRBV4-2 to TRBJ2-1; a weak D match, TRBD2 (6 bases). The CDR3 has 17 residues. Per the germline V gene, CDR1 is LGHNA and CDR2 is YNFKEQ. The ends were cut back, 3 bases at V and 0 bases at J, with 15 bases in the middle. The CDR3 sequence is CASSHTSSAVSYNEQFF. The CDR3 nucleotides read TGTGCCAGCAGCCACACCTCTAGCGCCGTCTCCTACAATGAGCAGTTCTTC.

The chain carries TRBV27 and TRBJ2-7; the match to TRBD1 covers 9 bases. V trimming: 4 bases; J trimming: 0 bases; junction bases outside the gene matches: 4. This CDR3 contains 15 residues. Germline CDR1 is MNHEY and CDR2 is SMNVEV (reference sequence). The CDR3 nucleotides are TGTGCCAGCAGTTGGGGGACAGGGACCTCCTACGAGCAGTACTTC. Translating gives CASSWGTGTSYEQYF.

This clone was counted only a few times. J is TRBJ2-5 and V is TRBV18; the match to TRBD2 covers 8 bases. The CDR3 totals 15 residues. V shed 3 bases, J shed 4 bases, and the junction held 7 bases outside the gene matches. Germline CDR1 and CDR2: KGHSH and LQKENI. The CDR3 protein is CASSPTSVVSETQYF. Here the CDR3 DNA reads TGTGCCAGCTCACCGACTAGCGTAGTTTCAGAGACCCAGTACTTC.

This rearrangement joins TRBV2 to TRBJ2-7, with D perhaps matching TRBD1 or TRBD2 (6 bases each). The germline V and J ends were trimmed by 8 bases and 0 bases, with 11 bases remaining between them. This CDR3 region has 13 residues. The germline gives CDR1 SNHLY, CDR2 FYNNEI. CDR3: CASCGTTSYEQYF. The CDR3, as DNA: TGTGCCAGCTGCGGGACAACCTCCTACGAGCAGTACTTC.